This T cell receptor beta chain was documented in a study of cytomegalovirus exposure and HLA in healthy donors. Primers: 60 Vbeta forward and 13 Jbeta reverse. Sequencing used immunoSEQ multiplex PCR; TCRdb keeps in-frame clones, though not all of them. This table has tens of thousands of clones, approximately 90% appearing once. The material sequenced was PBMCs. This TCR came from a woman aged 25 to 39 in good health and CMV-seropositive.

CDR3 nucleotide sequence: TGTGCCAGCAGCTTGTGGACAGGGGACAATGAGCAGTTCTTC. Its translation: CASSLWTGDNEQFF. The V call is TRBV11-2, the J call TRBJ2-1; 9 nucleotides agree with TRBD1. The CDR3 is made up of 14 amino acids. V dropped 3 bases and J dropped 5; count of bases not matched to a gene: 2. Germline V lookup: CDR1 SGHAT, CDR2 FQNNGV.